This note documents a single T cell receptor (beta chain) sequence. The antigen remains undetermined. Relative to the germline gene, one junction end is altered; a read error may explain this. The CDR3 has 16 residues. From germline, CDR1 is SEHNR and CDR2 FQNEAQ (reference sequence). This specimen comes from a study of CD8+CD57+ T cells in acquired aplastic anemia. Study-wide context: Sorted CD4+ and CD8+ cells yielded DNA averaging around 3.2 ug. General observations from the study: Between patients and controls, roughly 29 CD8+ CDR3 sequences were found in common.

Genomic DNA, the template, was used for profiling of the TCR beta VDJ and CDR3. TCRdb passed the reads through MiXCR, listing each CDR3 protein once. The sample shows more than 150,000 distinct CDR3 sequences, over 60% of them seen only once. Sequenced: sorted CD4+, CD8+, or CD8+CD57+ T cells (not recorded which) from PBMCs. The rearrangement links TRBV7-9 to TRBJ1-6; D ambiguous. This TCR was recovered from a human donor with severe aplastic anemia or a healthy control (not recorded which). The CDR3 sequence: CASSLLDQPYNSPPHF. The DNA of the CDR3 is TGTGCCAGCAGCTTGTTAGATCAGCCCTATAATTCACCCCCCCACTTT.